The source of this TCR beta chain is a study of OX40 agonist ivuxolimab in advanced cancers. Study-level results: Several nonresponders also turned out to have low normalized T-cell clonal expansion.

The length of the CDR3 is 13 residues. Germline CDR1 MGHRA, CDR2 YSYEKL. The V and J ends lost 1 base and 2 bases respectively, with 6 bases between them. A remark on this clone: Antigen specificity is unknown.

TCRdb's copy holds only in-frame clones and misses some; the assay was immunoSEQ multiplex PCR. The sample lists around 74,000 clones; around 90% were seen once. This material consisted of CD4+ or CD8+ T cells sorted from blood, taken in a trial of the OX40 agonist ivuxolimab. The J gene is TRBJ2-7, the V gene TRBV4-1; unclear D gene. This TCR came from an adult with an advanced solid tumor such as melanoma, head and neck, liver or kidney cancer. Written as DNA, the CDR3 is TGCGCCAGCAGCCAAGTTGGTGCCTACGAGCAGTACTTC. It yields the protein CASSQVGAYEQYF.